The rows below give T cell receptor beta chains drawn from one sample of a study of tumor and adjacent non-tumor tissue in lung cancer. TCRdb itself ran the multiplex PCR reads through MiXCR, one entry per CDR3 protein. The table shows approximately 79,000 distinct CDR3 sequences, with 61% occurring only once. The sequenced material came from lung tumor tissue. The receptors shown here come from a man in his sixties or seventies with non-small cell lung cancer. Both conserved end residues are part of each CDR3. Fields, in order: V gene, CDR3 length, J gene, clone size, D gene, CDR3 DNA, CDR3 protein. A D gene is named only where the DNA matches it firmly. A clone size is listed for some rows: how often the clone was seen (once, few, many), or a class if it is expanded.

v_call: TRBV11-2
cdr3_length: 15
j_call: TRBJ1-5
clone_size: NA
d_call: TRBD1
cdr3_nt: TGTGCCAGCGGCTACCGACAGGGGGAGACAGATACGCAGCATTTT
cdr3_aa: CASGYRQGETDTQHF

v_call: TRBV30
cdr3_length: 16
j_call: TRBJ2-7
clone_size: many
d_call: TRBD2
cdr3_nt: TGTGCCTGGTCCCCAACCACCGAGCGGGGCATCTACGAGCAGTACTTC
cdr3_aa: CAWSPTTERGIYEQYF

v_call: TRBV29-1
cdr3_length: 13
j_call: TRBJ2-7
clone_size: many
d_call: NA
cdr3_nt: TGCAGCGTTGATAGATCTACAGGGTCGGGGCAGTACTTC
cdr3_aa: CSVDRSTGSGQYF

v_call: TRBV20-1
cdr3_length: 16
j_call: TRBJ2-1
clone_size: NA
d_call: TRBD2
cdr3_nt: TGCAGTGCTAGATGCACTAGCGGGAGGAACCACAATGAGCAGTTCTTC
cdr3_aa: CSARCTSGRNHNEQFF

v_call: TRBV29-1
cdr3_length: 13
j_call: TRBJ2-1
clone_size: many
d_call: NA
cdr3_nt: TGCAGCGTGCAATCTGGAACTTACAATGAGCAGTTCTTC
cdr3_aa: CSVQSGTYNEQFF

v_call: TRBV20-1
cdr3_length: 13
j_call: TRBJ2-7
clone_size: NA
d_call: TRBD2
cdr3_nt: TGCAGTGCCATGAGCGGGAGGGGGGACGAGCAGTACTTC
cdr3_aa: CSAMSGRGDEQYF

v_call: TRBV29-1
cdr3_length: 12
j_call: TRBJ2-5
clone_size: many
d_call: TRBD2
cdr3_nt: TGCAGCGTTCGCGGGAGCCGGGAGACCCAGTACTTC
cdr3_aa: CSVRGSRETQYF

v_call: TRBV11-2
cdr3_length: 15
j_call: TRBJ1-6
clone_size: few
d_call: TRBD1
cdr3_nt: TGTGTCAGCTGCGCTAGGGACAGGGTATTTTCACCCCTCCACTTT
cdr3_aa: CVSCARDRVFSPLHF

v_call: TRBV12-3/TRBV12-4
cdr3_length: 13
j_call: TRBJ1-1
clone_size: NA
d_call: NA
cdr3_nt: TGTGTCAGCACTCTCTCACCCGGCGGTGAAACTTTCTTT
cdr3_aa: CVSTLSPGGETFF

v_call: TRBV24-1
cdr3_length: 15
j_call: TRBJ2-4
clone_size: NA
d_call: TRBD1
cdr3_nt: TGTGCCACCAGTGATCCGACAGGGGGCCAACACATTCAGTACTTC
cdr3_aa: CATSDPTGGQHIQYF

v_call: TRBV6-2/TRBV6-3
cdr3_length: 12
j_call: TRBJ1-5
clone_size: NA
d_call: NA
cdr3_nt: TGTACCAGCAGTTACTCATATCAGCCCCAGCATTTT
cdr3_aa: CTSSYSYQPQHF

v_call: TRBV4-1
cdr3_length: 16
j_call: TRBJ2-2
clone_size: NA
d_call: NA
cdr3_nt: TGCGCCAGCAGCCCGCGGATAGGGGATTACACCGGGGAGCTGTTTTTT
cdr3_aa: CASSPRIGDYTGELFF

v_call: TRBV4-2
cdr3_length: 15
j_call: TRBJ2-7
clone_size: NA
d_call: TRBD2
cdr3_nt: TGTACCAGTAGCCAAGGGAGCGGGAGTTTTAACGAGCAGTACTTC
cdr3_aa: CTSSQGSGSFNEQYF

v_call: TRBV11-2
cdr3_length: 16
j_call: TRBJ2-7
clone_size: many
d_call: NA
cdr3_nt: TGTGCCAGCACAAGACCAGGGATGGGCAGTTTGTACGAGCAGTACTTC
cdr3_aa: CASTRPGMGSLYEQYF

v_call: TRBV5-6
cdr3_length: 12
j_call: TRBJ2-3
clone_size: NA
d_call: NA
cdr3_nt: TGTGCCAGCAGTCAACCCCGAGGTGCGCAGTATTTT
cdr3_aa: CASSQPRGAQYF

v_call: TRBV7-2
cdr3_length: 13
j_call: TRBJ2-2
clone_size: NA
d_call: NA
cdr3_nt: TGTGCCAGCAGCGAGCTTATCACCGGGGAGTTGTTTTTT
cdr3_aa: CASSELITGELFF

v_call: TRBV20-1
cdr3_length: 13
j_call: TRBJ2-3
clone_size: NA
d_call: NA
cdr3_nt: TGCGGTGCCCCCCTAGTAACCCCAGATACGCAGTATTTT
cdr3_aa: CGAPLVTPDTQYF

v_call: TRBV12-3/TRBV12-4
cdr3_length: 16
j_call: TRBJ2-2
clone_size: NA
d_call: NA
cdr3_nt: TGTGCCAGCAGTTTCGCCGCGAGAGGGGGGACCGGGCAGCTGTTTTTT
cdr3_aa: CASSFAARGGTGQLFF

v_call: TRBV12-3/TRBV12-4
cdr3_length: 13
j_call: TRBJ2-5
clone_size: once
d_call: NA
cdr3_nt: TGTGCCAGTGGTTTGTGGGATGGAGAGACCCAGTACTTC
cdr3_aa: CASGLWDGETQYF

v_call: TRBV25-1
cdr3_length: 12
j_call: TRBJ2-5
clone_size: many
d_call: NA
cdr3_nt: TGTGCCAGCCCCCAGGTAGGGGAGACCCAGTACTTC
cdr3_aa: CASPQVGETQYF

v_call: TRBV11-2
cdr3_length: 14
j_call: TRBJ1-1
clone_size: NA
d_call: NA
cdr3_nt: TGTGTCAGCAGCTTTGGGACCGACGGCACTGAAGCTTTATTT
cdr3_aa: CVSSFGTDGTEALF

v_call: TRBV29-1
cdr3_length: 14
j_call: TRBJ1-1
clone_size: NA
d_call: NA
cdr3_nt: TGCAGCGTTGTACTGCGGGGAACGAACATTGAAGCTTTCTTT
cdr3_aa: CSVVLRGTNIEAFF

v_call: TRBV12-3/TRBV12-4
cdr3_length: 16
j_call: TRBJ2-4
clone_size: many
d_call: NA
cdr3_nt: TGTGCCAGCAGAGGTCCTTTCACGGGGCCCAAAAACATTCAGTACTTC
cdr3_aa: CASRGPFTGPKNIQYF

v_call: TRBV7-9
cdr3_length: 12
j_call: TRBJ1-2
clone_size: NA
d_call: NA
cdr3_nt: TGTGCCAGAGTCGGGGGGGACTATGGCTACACCTTC
cdr3_aa: CARVGGDYGYTF

v_call: TRBV16
cdr3_length: 16
j_call: TRBJ1-5
clone_size: NA
d_call: NA
cdr3_nt: TGTGCCAGCAGCCAAGAGAGGGGCCGTGGGAATCAGCCCCAGCATTTT
cdr3_aa: CASSQERGRGNQPQHF

v_call: TRBV20-1
cdr3_length: 14
j_call: TRBJ1-5
clone_size: few
d_call: NA
cdr3_nt: TGCAGTGCTGCCGGGACCCAACTCAATCAGCCCCAGCATTTT
cdr3_aa: CSAAGTQLNQPQHF

v_call: TRBV11-2
cdr3_length: 14
j_call: TRBJ2-1
clone_size: NA
d_call: NA
cdr3_nt: TGTGTCAGCAGCGTGAAGGATTCCTACAATGAGTGGTTCTTC
cdr3_aa: CVSSVKDSYNEWFF

v_call: TRBV5-5
cdr3_length: 16
j_call: TRBJ2-7
clone_size: many
d_call: NA
cdr3_nt: TGTGCCAGCAGCACCCTATTCAGAGGAAGCTCCTACGAGCAGTACTTC
cdr3_aa: CASSTLFRGSSYEQYF

v_call: TRBV6-5
cdr3_length: 15
j_call: TRBJ1-1
clone_size: NA
d_call: TRBD1
cdr3_nt: TGTGTAAGCAGCTATGGGGTCCAGGGGGACACTGAAGCTTTCTTT
cdr3_aa: CVSSYGVQGDTEAFF

v_call: TRBV6-6
cdr3_length: 13
j_call: TRBJ1-2
clone_size: NA
d_call: TRBD1
cdr3_nt: TGTACCAGCAGTTACGGTCAAGTAGGGGGCTACATCTTC
cdr3_aa: CTSSYGQVGGYIF

v_call: TRBV29-1
cdr3_length: 12
j_call: TRBJ2-7
clone_size: many
d_call: NA
cdr3_nt: TGCAGCGTTGAGGGCAGGAGCTACGAGCAGTACTTC
cdr3_aa: CSVEGRSYEQYF

v_call: TRBV12-3/TRBV12-4
cdr3_length: 14
j_call: TRBJ1-1
clone_size: NA
d_call: TRBD1
cdr3_nt: TGTGTCAGCACTCAGGGACAGGGGAACACTGAAGCTTTATTT
cdr3_aa: CVSTQGQGNTEALF

v_call: TRBV11-2
cdr3_length: 11
j_call: TRBJ2-7
clone_size: NA
d_call: NA
cdr3_nt: TGTGCCAGCAGCTTGTGGACCGAGCGGTACTTC
cdr3_aa: CASSLWTERYF

v_call: TRBV29-1
cdr3_length: 15
j_call: TRBJ2-2
clone_size: many
d_call: NA
cdr3_nt: TGCAGCGTCAACCCGGGACTTGAAAACACCGGGGAGCTGTTTTTT
cdr3_aa: CSVNPGLENTGELFF

v_call: TRBV5-1
cdr3_length: 15
j_call: TRBJ2-3
clone_size: few
d_call: NA
cdr3_nt: TGCGCCGGCAGCTTGTCCGGGAAAAGCACAGATACGCAGTATTTT
cdr3_aa: CAGSLSGKSTDTQYF

v_call: TRBV6-6
cdr3_length: 14
j_call: TRBJ2-5
clone_size: NA
d_call: NA
cdr3_nt: TGTGCCAGGAGTTACCAGCCTAATAGAGAGACCCAGTACTTC
cdr3_aa: CARSYQPNRETQYF

v_call: TRBV11-2
cdr3_length: 16
j_call: TRBJ1-5
clone_size: once
d_call: NA
cdr3_nt: TGTGCCAGTCCCCGGGGCGGTGGAGGGATCGATCGGCCCCAGCATTTT
cdr3_aa: CASPRGGGGIDRPQHF

v_call: TRBV29-1
cdr3_length: 16
j_call: TRBJ2-1
clone_size: NA
d_call: NA
cdr3_nt: TGCAGCGTTGGGTCCGGGGCAGGGACCCCCGGCAATGAGCAGTTCTTC
cdr3_aa: CSVGSGAGTPGNEQFF

v_call: TRBV12-3/TRBV12-4
cdr3_length: 18
j_call: TRBJ2-6
clone_size: many
d_call: NA
cdr3_nt: TGTGCCAGCAGTTTATCAGGGACAAAACTCTCTGGGGCCAACGTCCTGACTTTC
cdr3_aa: CASSLSGTKLSGANVLTF

v_call: TRBV6-1
cdr3_length: 15
j_call: TRBJ1-2
clone_size: once
d_call: NA
cdr3_nt: TGTGCTAGCAGTGAAAATACAGCAAGGAACTATGGCTACACCTTC
cdr3_aa: CASSENTARNYGYTF

v_call: TRBV11-2
cdr3_length: 14
j_call: TRBJ2-7
clone_size: NA
d_call: TRBD1
cdr3_nt: TGTGTCAGCAGCTTGCGGGACAGGGGCGACGTGCAGTACTTC
cdr3_aa: CVSSLRDRGDVQYF

v_call: TRBV20-1
cdr3_length: 14
j_call: TRBJ2-3
clone_size: many
d_call: NA
cdr3_nt: TGCAGTGCTAGGGGGCCTGGGGGTGCAGATACGCAGTATTTT
cdr3_aa: CSARGPGGADTQYF